The sample holds one count of the clone carrying this T cell receptor beta chain. The data belong to a study of blood T cell repertoires in COVID-19. Assay used: immunoSEQ multiplex PCR; TCRdb lists only in-frame clones, some missing. The table lists roughly 27,000 clones, around 80% of them singletons. The CDR3 spans 13 residues. Trimming cost V 2 bases and J 10 bases, with 11 bases left between them. Germline CDR1 KGHDR, CDR2 SFDVKD. The chain joins TRBV24-1 to TRBJ2-1; D is unresolved. The specimen was peripheral blood. The clonotype was recovered from a woman aged 65 to 85 with acute or convalescent COVID-19. Written as DNA, the CDR3 is TGTGCCACCAGTGATTCGGTACAGAACGAGCAGTTCTTC. Translated: CATSDSVQNEQFF.